The clone carrying this T cell receptor (beta chain) was seen a few times. Method: immunoSEQ multiplex PCR; TCRdb's copy keeps in-frame clones and lacks some. Of about 60,000 clones in the sample, about four fifths are singletons; the top ten hold 25%. Trimming shortened V by 3 bases and J by 0 bases, and 6 bases separated the two germline ends. The CDR3 sequence is 13 residues long. Germline V gives CDR1 LNHDA, CDR2 SQIVND (reference sequence). These data are taken from a study of blood T cell repertoires in COVID-19. The receptor was derived from a human donor in a cohort sampled during active COVID-19. Sequencing input: peripheral blood. The J gene is TRBJ2-7, the V gene TRBV19, with D uncertain. The CDR3 DNA reads TGTGCCAGTAGTATGGCCAGCTCCTACGAGCAGTACTTC. It translates to CASSMASSYEQYF.